This record concerns one T cell receptor beta chain sequence. Its antigen is currently unknown. V gave up 10 bases and J gave up 0 bases, with 13 bases separating them. This CDR3 has 13 residues. Per the germline V gene, CDR1 is MDHEN and CDR2 is SYDVKM. Libraries were prepared by immunoSEQ multiplex PCR; TCRdb keeps only in-frame clonotypes and omits some of them. Of some 11,000 clones listed, about 93% are singletons. The sample is drawn from a study of graft-versus-host responses after intestinal transplantation. The wider study: All recipients were transplanted with multivisceral, liver-intestinal, or isolated intestinal grafts. The study gave all recipients anti-thymocyte globulin induction, then tacrolimus and steroids for 2 to 3 years.

Study-wide points: Recipient bone marrow held GvH clones, some seen earlier in ileum or blood.

The sequence was obtained from a human patient who received an intestinal transplant, so some T cells may come from the graft donor. The chain links TRBV28 to TRBJ2-7, with D uncertain. Sequenced here: PBMCs, sampled around 110 days after intestinal transplant. CDR3 nucleotide sequence: TGTGCCACTCGAGGCCCGAGCTCCTACGAGCAGTACTTC. Amino acid sequence: CATRGPSSYEQYF.